A selection of T cell receptor beta chains follows, all from one sample in a study of read filtering for tumor transcriptome and immune sequencing. A single record per CDR3 protein comes from TCRdb applying MiXCR to the reads. The table has approximately 140,000 distinct CDR3 sequences, about 12% seen once. The sample comprised a population of CD138-negative cells sorted from bone marrow. These TCRs come from a donor aged 40 or over with multiple myeloma. Both conserved end residues are part of each CDR3. D genes are given only for firm matches. The size entry is marked missing in some rows and otherwise reads once, few, many or a size class.

>TRBJ2-1|TRBV18|14|.|many
CASSPNRLLNEQFF
TGTGCCAGCTCACCAAACCGCTTATTAAATGAGCAGTTCTTC
>TRBJ1-4|TRBV6-5|15|.|.
CASSYSDGLNEKLFF
TGTGCCAGCAGTTACTCGGACGGACTTAATGAAAAACTGTTTTTT
>TRBJ2-1|TRBV12-3/TRBV12-4|14|.|few
CASSFGQEDNEQFF
TGTGCCAGCAGTTTCGGCCAGGAGGACAATGAGCAGTTCTTC
>TRBJ2-2|TRBV7-9|15|.|many
CASSPWPLDTGELFF
TGTGCCAGCAGCCCCTGGCCTCTAGACACCGGGGAGCTGTTTTTT
>TRBJ2-2|TRBV5-1|13|.|.
CASSLKTWGELFF
TGCGCCAGCAGCTTGAAAACGTGGGGGGAGCTGTTTTTT
>TRBJ2-7|TRBV6-2/TRBV6-3|15|.|many
CASSYSEGGLHEQYF
TGTGCCAGCAGTTACTCGGAGGGGGGCCTGCACGAGCAGTACTTC
>TRBJ2-7|TRBV5-1|17|TRBD2|few
CASSHGTSGSTGYEQYF
TGCGCCAGCAGCCACGGGACTAGCGGGAGTACGGGCTACGAGCAGTACTTC
>TRBJ2-1|TRBV6-5|18|TRBD1|.
CASSYLGTGNLYVSEQFF
TGTGCCAGCAGTTACTTAGGGACAGGGAACCTGTATGTCAGTGAGCAGTTCTTC
>TRBJ2-1|TRBV10-1|12|.|few
CANSESHHEQFF
TGCGCCAACAGTGAGTCCCATCATGAGCAGTTCTTC
>TRBJ2-1|TRBV7-8|17|TRBD2|many
CASSPPGLAGVSYEQFF
TGTGCCAGCAGCCCTCCGGGACTAGCGGGAGTTAGTTATGAGCAGTTCTTC
>TRBJ2-3|TRBV29-1|13|TRBD1|many
CSVETGGTDTQYF
TGCAGCGTTGAGACAGGGGGCACAGATACGCAGTATTTT
>TRBJ1-4|TRBV5-1|17|.|many
CASSLGGSYASGEKLFF
TGCGCCAGCAGCTTAGGGGGGTCGTATGCCTCCGGAGAAAAACTGTTTTTT
>TRBJ1-5|TRBV27|17|.|many
CASSPMGGLGPNQPQHF
TGTGCCAGCAGTCCTATGGGGGGGCTAGGTCCTAATCAGCCCCAGCATTTT
>TRBJ2-5|TRBV5-1|14|TRBD1|many
CASVRDREGETQYF
TGCGCCAGCGTCCGGGACAGGGAAGGGGAGACCCAGTACTTC
>TRBJ2-2|TRBV3-1|16|.|many
CASSQYGPQSTGELFF
TGTGCCAGCAGCCAATACGGGCCGCAGAGCACCGGGGAGCTGTTTTTT
>TRBJ1-2|TRBV29-1|12|.|many
CSVTGTFVLRTF
TGCAGCGTAACCGGGACATTCGTTCTACGCACCTTC
>TRBJ1-1|TRBV24-1|13|.|.
CATSDSQRTEALF
TGTGCCACCAGTGATTCACAGCGGACTGAAGCTCTCTTT
>TRBJ2-5|TRBV24-1|16|.|.
CATSDPQRGDQETQYF
TGTGCCACCAGTGATCCCCAGCGCGGAGATCAAGAGACCCAGTACTTC
>TRBJ2-7|TRBV9|14|.|few
CASSVDGWSYEQYF
TGTGCCAGCAGCGTAGATGGATGGAGCTACGAGCAGTACTTC
>TRBJ1-2|TRBV9|14|.|many
CASSSREYSYGYTF
TGTGCCAGCAGCAGCAGGGAATATAGCTATGGCTACACCTTC